This T cell receptor (beta chain) stems from a study of CD8 T cells in Susac syndrome. With random hexamers, reverse transcription was performed on roughly 0.45 to 1 ug of RNA. TCRdb processed the immunoSEQ multiplex PCR reads anew with MiXCR; each CDR3 protein has one entry. The sample carries 170,000 or so distinct CDR3 sequences, more than 95% recorded once. The CDR3 extends over 16 amino acids. The germline V gene has CDR1 SNHLY and CDR2 FYNNEI. V shed 3 bases, J shed 4 bases, and the junction held 10 bases outside the gene matches. Patients with Susac syndrome met diagnostic criteria defined recently for definite or probable disease.

The chain recombines TRBV2 with TRBJ2-3, with 7 bases identical to TRBD2. This TCR was sampled from a human donor with Susac syndrome. Sample: CD4+ T cells from PBMCs. The CDR3 DNA sequence: TGTGCCAGCAGTGACGGGACCACTGCGGGGGCAGATACGCAGTATTTT. It specifies CASSDGTTAGADTQYF.